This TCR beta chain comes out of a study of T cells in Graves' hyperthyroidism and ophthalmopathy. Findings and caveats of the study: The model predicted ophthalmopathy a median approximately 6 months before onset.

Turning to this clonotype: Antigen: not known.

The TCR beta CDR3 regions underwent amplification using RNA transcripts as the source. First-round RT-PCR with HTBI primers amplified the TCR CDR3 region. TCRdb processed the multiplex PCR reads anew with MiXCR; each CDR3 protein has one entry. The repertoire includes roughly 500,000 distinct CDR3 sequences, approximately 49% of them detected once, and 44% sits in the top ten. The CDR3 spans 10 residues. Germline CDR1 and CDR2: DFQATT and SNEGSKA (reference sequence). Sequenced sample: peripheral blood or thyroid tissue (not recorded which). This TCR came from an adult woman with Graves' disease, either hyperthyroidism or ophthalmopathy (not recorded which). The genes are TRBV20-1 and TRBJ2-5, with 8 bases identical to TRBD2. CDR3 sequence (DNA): TGCAGGACTAGCGACGAGACCCAGTACTTC. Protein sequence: CRTSDETQYF.